A single sample is the source of the 15 T cell receptor beta chains below, sequenced in a study of T cells in localized non-small cell lung cancer. The method was immunoSEQ multiplex PCR; TCRdb's version includes in-frame clones alone and lacks a portion of them. There are some 19,000 clones in the sample; approximately 84% occur only once, and about 2.2% lies in the top ten. The sequencing here drew on peripheral blood, taken before any cancer treatment. Source of these receptors: a man between 40 and 75 years old with stage I lung adenocarcinoma.

The chain employs TRBV28 and TRBJ2-3; 11 positions agree with TRBD2. J was trimmed by 2 bases and V by 11 bases; bases with no gene match: 6. The germline V gene has CDR1 MDHEN and CDR2 SYDVKM. The CDR3 covers 14 residues. The CDR3 sequence is CAAGTSGLTDTQYF. The CDR3 bases are TGTGCCGCGGGGACTAGCGGACTCACAGATACGCAGTATTTT.

This chain joins TRBV27 and TRBJ1-1, with D unresolved. The CDR3 has 15 amino acids. Germline V gene data show CDR1 as MNHEY and CDR2 as SMNVEV (reference sequence). V was cut by 0 bases and J by 3 bases, with 11 bases left in between. The CDR3 loop is CASSLSGVEYTEAFF. For the CDR3, the DNA is TGTGCCAGCAGTTTATCGGGCGTGGAGTACACTGAAGCTTTCTTT.

The chain uses TRBV5-1 and TRBJ2-7; TRBD2 aligns across 9 bases. The CDR3 covers 14 residues. Per the germline V gene, CDR1 is SGHRS and CDR2 is YFSETQ. J lost 6 bases, V lost 1 base, and 5 bases had no gene match. The CDR3 sequence: CASSLQGAGGEQYF. The CDR3 coding sequence is TGCGCCAGCAGCTTGCAAGGAGCGGGGGGCGAGCAGTACTTC.

This clone came up a few times. This CDR3 is CATSDRGNTGELFF. The CDR3 nucleotides read TGTGCCACTTCGGACAGGGGAAACACCGGGGAGCTGTTTTTT. The rearrangement links TRBV14 to TRBJ2-2; 9 nucleotides line up with TRBD1. With 10 bases clipped from V and 2 bases from J, the junction kept 5 bases outside the gene matches. CDR1 and CDR2 from the germline V gene are SGHDN and FVKESK. There are 14 residues in the CDR3.

This chain uses TRBV5-6 with TRBJ1-3; no firm D call. Germline CDR1 SGHDT, CDR2 YYEEEE. The length of the CDR3 is 15 residues. The V gene lost 4 bases and the J gene lost 0 bases, with 11 bases spanning the gap. CDR3 nucleotides: TGTGCCAGCAGCCTAGGGCCAAACTCTGGAAACACCATATATTTT. Its translation is CASSLGPNSGNTIYF. Full variable domain (remainder filled in from reference TRBV5-6 and TRBJ1-3): DAGVTQSPTHLIKTRGQQVTLRCSPKSGHDTVSWYQQALGQGPQFIFQYYEEEERQRGNFPDRFSGHQFPNYSSELNVNALLLGDSALYLCASSLGPNSGNTIYFGEGSWLTVV.

This clone was recorded only once. The rearrangement uses TRBV29-1 and TRBJ1-4; D not resolved. The CDR3 covers 13 residues. V lost 5 bases to trimming and J lost 3 bases, with 10 bases between them. CDR1 is SQVTM and CDR2 is ANQGSEA in the germline V gene. The CDR3 sequence: CSVLGGPNEKLFF. As DNA, the CDR3 is TGCAGCGTTCTTGGAGGGCCTAATGAAAAACTGTTTTTT.

This chain links TRBV7-2 with TRBJ2-1; 10 positions agree with TRBD2. This CDR3 has 12 amino acids. V was pared by 5 bases and J by 10 bases, with 2 bases of the junction left unmatched. The germline gives CDR1 SGHTA, CDR2 FQGNSA. CDR3 residues: CASSQAGGEQFF. The CDR3 DNA sequence: TGTGCCAGCAGCCAAGCGGGGGGGGAGCAGTTCTTC. Full variable domain (outside the CDR3, taken from reference TRBV7-2 and TRBJ2-1): GAGVSQSPSNKVTEKGKDVELRCDPISGHTALYWYRQSLGQGLEFLIYFQGNSAPDKSGLPSDRFSAERTGGSVSTLTIQRTQQEDSAVYLCASSQAGGEQFFGPGTRLTVL.

This clone was observed a handful of times. The CDR3 protein is CASSLVRARAETQYF. CDR3 DNA: TGTGCCAGCAGCTTAGTAAGAGCCAGGGCTGAGACCCAGTACTTC. The chain links TRBV7-2 to TRBJ2-5; maybe TRBD1 (5 bases). The CDR3 has 15 residues. The germline V gene has CDR1 SGHTA and CDR2 FQGNSA. Trimming left V 1 base short and J 5 bases short, with 14 bases between.

This chain links TRBV5-5 with TRBJ2-7, with 10 bases matching TRBD2. V lost 4 bases, J lost 4 bases, and 8 bases stayed unmatched. The CDR3 spans 15 residues. Germline values: CDR1 SGHKS, CDR2 YYEKEE (reference sequence). As DNA, the CDR3 is TGTGCCAGCAGCCCCGGACTAGCGGAATCTTACGAGCAGTACTTC. This gives the protein CASSPGLAESYEQYF.

The V and J genes are TRBV7-2 and TRBJ1-5, with no clear D. Trimming pared 5 bases from V and 0 bases from J, leaving 11 bases between. This CDR3 comprises 15 residues. Germline V gene sequence: CDR1 SGHTA, CDR2 FQGNSA. The DNA for the CDR3 is TGTGCCAGCAGCCCGACACCCTATAGCAATCAGCCCCAGCATTTT. It specifies CASSPTPYSNQPQHF.

This clone came up a few times. V gene TRBV28 combines with J gene TRBJ1-5, with D possibly TRBD1 on 6 matching bases. In germline, CDR1 is MDHEN, CDR2 SYDVKM. The V and J ends lost 8 bases and 4 bases respectively, with 15 bases between them. The length of the CDR3 is 14 residues. The DNA of the CDR3 is TGTGCCAGCGGGAGGGGGATCGGTAATCAGCCCCAGCATTTT. The encoded protein is CASGRGIGNQPQHF. Filled out from reference TRBV28 and TRBJ1-5, the complete variable domain reads DVKVTQSSRYLVKRTGEKVFLECVQDMDHENMFWYRQDPGLGLRLIYFSYDVKMKEKGDIPEGYSVSREKKERFSLILESASTNQTSMYLCASGRGIGNQPQHFGDGTRLSIL.

This clone has just one count. The chain has TRBV5-4 and TRBJ2-1; perhaps TRBD2 as D (5 bases). CDR3 length: 15 residues. The V gene lost 5 bases and the J gene lost 1 base, with 13 bases spanning the gap. From germline, CDR1 is SGHNT and CDR2 YYREEE (reference sequence). CDR3 region: CASSLSSGSYNEQFF. For the CDR3, the DNA is TGTGCCAGCAGTCTCTCTTCGGGGTCCTACAATGAGCAGTTCTTC.

The chain joins TRBV10-3 to TRBJ1-1; D is unresolved. Per the germline V gene, CDR1 is ENHRY and CDR2 is SYGVKD. The CDR3 is 11 residues long. Deletions cut 4 bases from V and 3 bases from J, with 3 bases between. CDR3 coding DNA: TGTGCCATCAGTGTAGACACTGAAGCTTTCTTT. Its protein is CAISVDTEAFF.

This chain connects TRBV4-1 to TRBJ1-2; D ambiguous. Germline loops: CDR1 MGHRA, CDR2 YSYEKL. The CDR3 consists of 16 residues. Trimming took off 6 bases at V and 1 base at J, with 18 bases between the two ends. DNA for the CDR3: TGCGCCAGCAGACAACCAACCCGGGGTTATAACTATGGCTACACCTTC. This gives the protein CASRQPTRGYNYGYTF.

The chain employs TRBV7-8 and TRBJ2-7; D is undetermined. The germline CDR1 and CDR2 sequences are SGHVS and FQNEAQ. The ends were cut back, 5 bases at V and 4 bases at J, with 18 bases in the middle. CDR3 size: 15 residues. CDR3 in amino acids: CASSQRRQSAYEQYF. CDR3 in DNA: TGTGCCAGCAGCCAACGTAGGCAGTCGGCTTACGAGCAGTACTTC.